This TCR beta chain was recovered during a study of blood T cell repertoires in COVID-19. As for the study in general: The study drew acute and convalescent COVID-19 samples from the United States, Italy and Spain.

V shed 5 bases, J shed 7 bases, and the junction held 6 bases outside the gene matches. The germline gives CDR1 SNHLY, CDR2 FYNNEI. CDR3 length: 14 amino acids. Cohort placement rested on clinical history that participants reported themselves. Sequencing was performed with immunoSEQ multiplex PCR; in TCRdb, only in-frame clones are kept and a portion is missing. This sample has 200,000 or so clones, with 70% to 90% found just once. The gene calls are TRBV2 and TRBJ1-4; TRBD1 agrees at 8 bases. Sequences were obtained from PBMCs or T cells enriched from blood (not recorded which). The TCR was taken from a woman aged 40 to 49 with acute COVID-19. The CDR3 DNA sequence: TGTGCCAGCAGTAGGACAGGGCCGGGTGAAAAACTGTTTTTT. Translation: CASSRTGPGEKLFF.